This T cell receptor beta chain comes out of a study of shared clonotypes between healthy human individuals. Study-wide results and caveats: Investigators expected sequencing depth to affect clonotype sharing among donors.

Clones were sequenced by immunoSEQ multiplex PCR, and TCRdb holds only the in-frame ones, with some missing. The data contain around 2.5 million clones, roughly 93% of them seen just once; the ten biggest clones take up roughly 0.36%. In the case of this clone: Its antigen is not identified.

The germline V gene encodes CDR1 GTSNPN and CDR2 SVGIG (reference sequence). The CDR3 contains 15 residues. The V end lost 4 bases, the J end lost 6 bases, and 21 bases lay between the germline ends. This chain connects TRBV30 to TRBJ1-1; the D is unclear. The clonotype was recovered from a man aged 18 to 30 in good health. Some clones in this sample may be carry-over from other donors' samples. Material: naive CD4+ T cells from PBMCs. Subset meaning: CD45RA+ positively selected. The CDR3 loop reads CAWTDTTTGSPEAFF. The CDR3 DNA is TGTGCCTGGACTGACACTACCACGGGTTCACCTGAAGCTTTCTTT.